This is a list of T cell receptor beta chains from one sample in a study of CDR3 diversity in severe acne. MiXCR was run by TCRdb on the PCR reads, yielding one entry per CDR3 protein. The sample has approximately 97,000 distinct CDR3 sequences, around 56% seen once; the top ten hold 9.5% to 15%. The specimen was blood. The receptor set was obtained from a male donor with acne. CDR3s include the opening cysteine and the closing phenylalanine or tryptophan. Clone sizes are given selectively: once, few, many, or a class where the clone is expanded.

V gene	J gene	clone size	CDR3 protein
TRBV12-3/TRBV12-4	TRBJ1-1	few	CASSLYSYTLNTEAFF
TRBV5-8	TRBJ1-2	NA	CASSPGGRFSGNTF
TRBV7-8	TRBJ2-5	many	CASSPEDRTQETQYF
TRBV13	TRBJ2-6	NA	CASSTPRRDRGRSGANVLTF
TRBV14	TRBJ1-1	once	CASSQDEGAATEAFF
TRBV20-1	TRBJ1-1	NA	CSARGLRRAGGYAFF
TRBV29-1	TRBJ1-1	NA	CSVEDRLNTEAFF
TRBV25-1	TRBJ2-1	few	CAIPGLAGGNEQFF
TRBV10-3	TRBJ1-5	NA	CASSLRSVRGGGQPQHF
TRBV12-3/TRBV12-4	TRBJ2-3	few	CASSFRLGELSTDTQYF
TRBV20-1	TRBJ1-4	NA	CSATGGAGEKLFF
TRBV6-2/TRBV6-3	TRBJ2-5	many	CASSYFTGEWETQYF
TRBV29-1	TRBJ1-1	many	CSARQGAAEAFF
TRBV6-5	TRBJ2-3	NA	CASRPTGAQYF
TRBV9	TRBJ2-7	NA	CASSARDRYEQYF
TRBV7-3	TRBJ1-1	NA	CASSSPNSVEAFF